This TCR beta chain emerged from a study of blood T cell repertoires in COVID-19. Study context: Acute and convalescent COVID-19 samples came from the United States, Italy and Spain. The cDNA or gDNA used as material had been derived from T cells, B-cell-depleted T cells, or PBMCs.

In the authors' workflow: Estimation of nucleated cell counts was performed using reference gene primer amplification. TCRdb's table, derived via immunoSEQ multiplex PCR, lists solely in-frame clones and lacks some. That table furnishes V, J and clone size, whereas the DNA furnished D and trimming. Of under 65,000 clones listed, 90% are singletons. The CDR3 consists of 13 residues. The germline gives CDR1 MNHNS, CDR2 SASEGT. The ends lost 3 bases at V and 7 bases at J; junction bases unmatched: 3. Sequencing was performed on peripheral blood. The TCR sequence derives from a man in his fifties or sixties with acute or convalescent COVID-19. V and J are TRBV6-1 and TRBJ1-5, with 7 bases lining up with TRBD1. CDR3: CASSEGQNQPQHF. The CDR3 DNA follows: TGTGCCAGCAGTGAGGGACAGAACCAGCCCCAGCATTTT.